The sequence of this TCR beta chain was determined in a study of CD8+CD57+ T cells in acquired aplastic anemia. Study-wide results and limits: Both patients and controls carried the same twenty-nine CD8+ CDR3 sequences.

CDR3 length: 14 amino acids. The germline gives CDR1 KGHDR, CDR2 SFDVKD. Trimming took 4 bases from V and 5 from J; bases not matched to a gene: 3. It was genomic DNA that served as the template for profiling TCR beta VDJ and CDR3. TCRdb re-called the reads with MiXCR, one entry per CDR3 protein. Here the sample spans 200,000 to 250,000 distinct CDR3 sequences, less than 75% being singletons. Points on this clonotype: Its matching antigen is unknown.

In patients chosen for sequencing, flow cytometry had shown CD8+CD57+ cell expansion. The sample comprised sorted CD4+, CD8+, or CD8+CD57+ T cells (not recorded which) from PBMCs. The sequence derives from a human donor with aplastic anemia. The chain links TRBV24-1 to TRBJ2-3, with 9 bases matching TRBD1. This CDR3 reads CATSEQGAGDTQYF. Here the CDR3 DNA reads TGTGCCACCAGTGAACAGGGGGCAGGAGATACGCAGTATTTT.